The 19 T cell receptor beta chains listed next were all sequenced from one sample in a study of shared clonotypes between healthy human individuals (dated by TCRdb to the early 2020s). Library preparation employed the immunoSEQ multiplex PCR assay. Entries here come from immuneACCESS through TCRdb and include only in-frame sequences with V and J called. Some clones fail to appear in such tables; in the studies checked, an unresolved V gene covers under half of the shortfall, and the cause of the remainder is unknown. This sample gives roughly 1,000,000 clones in total; roughly 74% of them show up just once. The top ten constitute roughly 0.65% of the sample. The sample consisted of memory CD4+ T cells from PBMCs. This specimen's cell subset or site label, interpreted: CD45RA-negative fraction. These receptors came from a man between 18 and 35 years old in good health. Some clones in this sample may be carry-over from other donors' samples.

The chain carries TRBV27 and TRBJ1-1; TRBD1 agrees at 12 bases. The junction had 3 bases not matched to a gene; V was cut back by 4 bases and J by 6 bases. The germline V gene encodes CDR1 MNHEY and CDR2 SMNVEV (reference sequence). The CDR3 consists of 14 residues. CDR3 nucleotides: TGTGCCAGCAGTTACGGGACAGGGGGCTCTGAAGCTTTCTTT. Residues: CASSYGTGGSEAFF.

Note on this clone: Distinct nucleotide sequences in the sample also encode this CDR3. The chain has TRBV9 and TRBJ2-3, with 11 bases fitting TRBD2. V trimming: 2 bases; J trimming: 3 bases; junction bases outside the gene matches: 2. CDR3 length: 15 residues. CDR1 is SGDLS and CDR2 is YYNGEE in the germline V gene. In nucleotides, the CDR3 is TGTGCCAGCAGCGTCCTAGCGGGAGGAACAGATACGCAGTATTTT. It is translated as CASSVLAGGTDTQYF.

This clone showed up just a few times. Other DNA sequences within the sample encode an identical CDR3. This chain links TRBV28 with TRBJ1-4; 9 bases fit TRBD1. The CDR3 length is 15 residues. Germline V gene sequence: CDR1 MDHEN, CDR2 SYDVKM. V trimming: 5 bases; J trimming: 8 bases; junction bases outside the gene matches: 9. The CDR3 reads CASSPNRGRGEKLFF. CDR3 nucleotide sequence: TGTGCCAGCAGTCCAAACAGGGGGCGCGGGGAAAAACTGTTTTTT.

This CDR3 is CASSLRTSVEQFF. CDR3 nucleotides: TGTGCCAGCAGCCTACGGACTAGCGTTGAGCAGTTCTTC. The V call is TRBV7-2, the J call TRBJ2-1, with 9 bases matching TRBD2. V shed 5 bases and J 9 bases; nucleotides not matched to a gene: 5. This CDR3 comprises 13 residues. Germline V gene sequence: CDR1 SGHTA, CDR2 FQGNSA.

This chain uses TRBV2 with TRBJ2-7, with 8 bases aligning to TRBD1. CDR3 length: 15 amino acids. Germline V gives CDR1 SNHLY, CDR2 FYNNEI. V gave up 6 bases and J gave up 6 bases; unmatched junction bases: 13. In nucleotides, the CDR3 is TGTGCCAGCAGCCGAGGGACAGGTGGGATAGGCGAGCAGTACTTC. Translating it yields CASSRGTGGIGEQYF.

The gene calls are TRBV11-2 and TRBJ2-7; TRBD1 or TRBD2 may be the D gene (5 bases each). The CDR3 loop spans 13 amino acids. Trimming shortened V by 6 bases and J by 2 bases, and 11 bases separated the two germline ends. CDR1 and CDR2 (germline): SGHAT, FQNNGV. The CDR3 DNA reads TGTGCCAGCAGAGGGACCGCGACCTACGAGCAGTACTTC. This translates into CASRGTATYEQYF.

This clone was observed a few times. The chain uses TRBV6-1 and TRBJ2-1, with TRBD2 identical over 10 bases. Germline CDR1 is MNHNS and CDR2 is SASEGT. This CDR3 is built from 17 residues. The trim removed 3 bases at V and 2 bases at J, leaving 7 bases unmatched. CDR3 amino acids: CASSDFFGTSAYNEQFF. Here the CDR3 DNA reads TGTGCCAGCAGTGATTTTTTCGGGACTAGCGCCTACAATGAGCAGTTCTTC.

This clone was observed a few times. This chain joins TRBV6-5 and TRBJ2-5; the D gene is possibly TRBD2 (5 bases). Germline loops: CDR1 MNHEY, CDR2 SVGAGI. V lost 5 bases to trimming and J lost 5 bases, with 18 bases between them. The CDR3 has 15 residues. CDR3 nucleotide sequence: TGTGCCAGCAGTAAAGGGTCACACTGGGAGGAGACCCAGTACTTC. This gives the protein CASSKGSHWEETQYF.

This chain links TRBV5-6 with TRBJ2-7, with 8 bases matching TRBD1. V was clipped by 6 bases and J by 5 bases; unmatched bases: 7. Germline CDR1 is SGHDT and CDR2 is YYEEEE. The CDR3 runs 13 residues. CDR3 in amino acids: CASTGQGRDEQYF. The CDR3, as DNA: TGTGCCAGCACCGGACAGGGTAGGGACGAGCAGTACTTC.

The chain uses TRBV29-1 and TRBJ1-1; D unresolved. CDR3 length: 12 residues. The germline CDR1 and CDR2 sequences are SQVTM and ANQGSEA. The V end lost 5 bases, the J end lost 3 bases, and 10 bases lay between the germline ends. The CDR3 loop reads CSVSGRYTEAFF. The CDR3 DNA reads TGCAGCGTTTCCGGCAGATACACTGAAGCTTTCTTT.

Details on this clone: This may come from a read error, since a much larger clone is one base off. The chain combines TRBV28 with TRBJ2-5; D is unclear. The tail of the sequence fits TRBJ2-7 better, so the J call may be wrong. The CDR3 has 11 residues. Germline CDR1 reads MDHEN; CDR2 reads SYDVKM. The CDR3: CASSFSYEQYF. The CDR3 DNA reads as TGTGCCAGCAGTTTCTCCTACGAGCAGTACTTC.

The chain carries TRBV19 and TRBJ2-7; TRBD2 aligns across 16 bases. The germline V gene encodes CDR1 LNHDA and CDR2 SQIVND (reference sequence). The CDR3 length is 18 residues. The V gene end was trimmed by 4 bases and the J gene end by 6 bases; junction bases not matched to a gene: 12. The CDR3 region is CASSSAGTSGRAGSEQYF. In DNA, the CDR3 is TGTGCCAGTAGTAGCGCCGGGACTAGCGGGAGGGCCGGGTCCGAGCAGTACTTC.

The chain carries TRBV11-2 and TRBJ2-7; no clear D gene. The CDR3 covers 14 residues. CDR1 is SGHAT, CDR2 FQNNGV, per germline. Deletions cut 4 bases from V and 5 bases from J, with 15 bases between. The CDR3, as DNA: TGTGCCAGCAGCTCAACCCCCTCCCCCCACGAGCAGTACTTC. It specifies CASSSTPSPHEQYF.

This clone was found a few times. This chain links TRBV28 with TRBJ2-7; D gene ambiguous. V was trimmed by 2 bases and J by 4 bases, leaving 15 bases between them. This CDR3 has 15 residues. The germline V gene has CDR1 MDHEN and CDR2 SYDVKM. The CDR3 nucleotides read TGTGCCAGCAGTTTAAGTCCGGCCGCGGTTTACGAGCAGTACTTC. Protein: CASSLSPAAVYEQYF. The full variable domain, rest sourced from reference TRBV28 and TRBJ2-7, is DVKVTQSSRYLVKRTGEKVFLECVQDMDHENMFWYRQDPGLGLRLIYFSYDVKMKEKGDIPEGYSVSREKKERFSLILESASTNQTSMYLCASSLSPAAVYEQYFGPGTRLTVT.

A word on this clone: This sample also contains other DNA sequences that code for the same CDR3. This sequence joins TRBV29-1 and TRBJ2-6, with D perhaps given as TRBD1 or TRBD2 (5 bases each). Germline V lookup: CDR1 SQVTM, CDR2 ANQGSEA. The CDR3 loop spans 14 amino acids. V dropped 3 bases and J dropped 2 bases, with 8 bases sitting between them. CDR3 sequence reads: CSVDGGAGANVLTF. CDR3 sequence (DNA): TGCAGCGTTGATGGGGGAGCTGGGGCCAACGTCCTGACTTTC.

A remark on this clone: One junction end does not reproduce the germline sequence, and a read error may be involved. The chain links TRBV7-8 to TRBJ1-2; 7 bases match TRBD1. The CDR3 spans 15 residues. Germline V gives CDR1 SGHVS, CDR2 FQNEAQ. CDR3 sequence reads: CASSLARFFAGQADF. In nucleotides, the CDR3 is TGTGCCAGCAGCTTAGCGCGCTTTTTTGCTGGACAGGCCGACTTC.

The genes are TRBV7-2 and TRBJ2-5, with 8 bases fitting TRBD2. The J call is doubtful: the DNA matches TRBJ2-7 better. The germline CDR1 and CDR2 sequences are SGHTA and FQGNSA. This CDR3 has 14 residues. CDR3 residues: CASSPGGSSREQYF. CDR3 in DNA: TGTGCCAGCAGCCCGGGGGGGTCGTCTCGCGAGCAGTACTTC.

As regards this clone: This specimen includes other DNA sequences encoding the same CDR3. The genes are TRBV5-1 and TRBJ2-7; D call uncertain. The CDR3 extends over 13 amino acids. CDR1 SGHRS and CDR2 YFSETQ come from the germline V gene. V was shortened by 0 bases and J by 2 bases, with 6 bases between the two germline ends. The CDR3 region is CASSLAPTYEQYF. The CDR3 DNA reads TGCGCCAGCAGCTTGGCCCCAACCTACGAGCAGTACTTC.

This clone was seen ten or more times. The same CDR3 also results from other DNA sequences found in this sample. The chain has TRBV5-1 and TRBJ2-5; tentatively, D is TRBD2 (6 bases). With 1 base removed from V and 3 bases from J, the gap between germline ends came to 10 bases. The CDR3 extends over 14 amino acids. The germline V gene encodes CDR1 SGHRS and CDR2 YFSETQ. The CDR3 sequence: CASSLIRLEETQYF. CDR3 nucleotide sequence: TGCGCCAGCAGCTTGATTAGACTAGAAGAGACCCAGTACTTC. Full variable domain (outside the CDR3, taken from reference TRBV5-1 and TRBJ2-5): KAGVTQTPRYLIKTRGQQVTLSCSPISGHRSVSWYQQTPGQGLQFLFEYFSETQRNKGNFPGRFSGRQFSNSRSEMNVSTLELGDSALYLCASSLIRLEETQYFGPGTRLLVL.